This TCR beta chain was observed in a study of T cell responses to AZD1222 COVID-19 vaccine. Study overall: It was second doses at about 4 or about 12 weeks that were pooled.

V gave up 2 bases and J gave up 2 bases, with 14 bases separating them. The germline V gene encodes CDR1 SGHNT and CDR2 YYREEE (reference sequence). This CDR3 is 15 amino acids long. This clone was seen only once. Sequencing used immunoSEQ multiplex PCR; TCRdb keeps in-frame clones, though not all of them. The data show roughly 120,000 clones, roughly 89% seen once. This TCR came from an adult in good health. The specimen was peripheral blood, collected on day 0 of AZD1222 vaccination. The rearrangement links TRBV5-4 to TRBJ2-7, with a possible D match to TRBD1 (5 bases). The chain's CDR3 is CASSFEGARTYEQYF. In DNA, the CDR3 is TGTGCCAGCAGCTTTGAAGGGGCACGGACCTACGAGCAGTACTTC.